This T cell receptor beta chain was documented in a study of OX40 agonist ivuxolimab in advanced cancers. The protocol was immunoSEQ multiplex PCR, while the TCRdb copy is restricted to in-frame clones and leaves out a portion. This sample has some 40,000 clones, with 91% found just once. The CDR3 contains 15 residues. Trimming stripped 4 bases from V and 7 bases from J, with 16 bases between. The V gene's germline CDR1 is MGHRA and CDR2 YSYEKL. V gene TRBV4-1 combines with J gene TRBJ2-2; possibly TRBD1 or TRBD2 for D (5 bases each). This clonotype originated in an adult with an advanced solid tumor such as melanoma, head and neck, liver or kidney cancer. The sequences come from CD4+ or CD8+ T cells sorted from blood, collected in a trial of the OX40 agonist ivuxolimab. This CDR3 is CASSRTPGRGGELFF. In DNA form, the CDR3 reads TGCGCCAGCAGCCGCACCCCGGGGCGTGGCGGGGAGCTGTTTTTT.